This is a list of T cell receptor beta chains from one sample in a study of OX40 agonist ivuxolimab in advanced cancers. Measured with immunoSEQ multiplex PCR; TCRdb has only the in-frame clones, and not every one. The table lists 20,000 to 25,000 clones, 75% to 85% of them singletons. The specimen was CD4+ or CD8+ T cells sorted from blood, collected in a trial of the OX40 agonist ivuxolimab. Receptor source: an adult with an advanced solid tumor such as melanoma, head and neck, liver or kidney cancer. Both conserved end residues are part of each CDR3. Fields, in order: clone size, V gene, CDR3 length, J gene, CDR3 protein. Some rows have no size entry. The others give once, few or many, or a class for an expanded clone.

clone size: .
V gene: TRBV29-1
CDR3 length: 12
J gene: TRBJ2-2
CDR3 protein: CSGLGETGELFF

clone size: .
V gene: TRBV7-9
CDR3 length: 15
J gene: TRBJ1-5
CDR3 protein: CASSGTGTQNQPQHF

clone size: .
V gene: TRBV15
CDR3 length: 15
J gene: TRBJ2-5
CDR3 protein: CATSRVSQNQETQYF

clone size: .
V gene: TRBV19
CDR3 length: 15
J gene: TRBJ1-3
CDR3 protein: CASRRAASSGNTIYF

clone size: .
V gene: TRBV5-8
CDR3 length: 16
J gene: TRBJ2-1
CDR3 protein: CASSWGQGASYNEQFF

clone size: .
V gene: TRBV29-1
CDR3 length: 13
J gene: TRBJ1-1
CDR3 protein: CSVDQGLNTEAFF

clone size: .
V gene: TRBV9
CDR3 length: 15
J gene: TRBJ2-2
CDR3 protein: CASSTWDSPTGELFF

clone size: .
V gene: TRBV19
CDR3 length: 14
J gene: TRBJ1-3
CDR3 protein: CASSIGIRGDTIYF

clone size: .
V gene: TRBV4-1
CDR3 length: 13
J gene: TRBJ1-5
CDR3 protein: CASSDRVRQPQHF

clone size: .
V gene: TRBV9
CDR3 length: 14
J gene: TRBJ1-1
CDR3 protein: CASSADSSQTEAFF

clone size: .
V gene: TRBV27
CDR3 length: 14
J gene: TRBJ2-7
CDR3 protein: CASSLSWQGYEQYF

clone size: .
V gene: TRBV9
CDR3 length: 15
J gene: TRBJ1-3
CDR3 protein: CASSVGSGGPNTIYF

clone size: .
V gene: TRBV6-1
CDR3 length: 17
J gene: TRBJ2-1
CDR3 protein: CASSEAGLAGGYNEQFF

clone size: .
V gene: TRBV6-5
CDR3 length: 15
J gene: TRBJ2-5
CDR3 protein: CASSPSGGPQETQYF

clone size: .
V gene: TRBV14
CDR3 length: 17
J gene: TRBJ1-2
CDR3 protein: CASSQSILWSTNYGYTF

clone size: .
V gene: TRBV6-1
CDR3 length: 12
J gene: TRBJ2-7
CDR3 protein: CATKYIAYEQYF

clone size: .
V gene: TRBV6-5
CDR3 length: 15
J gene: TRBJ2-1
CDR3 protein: CASSYGTSGFNEQFF

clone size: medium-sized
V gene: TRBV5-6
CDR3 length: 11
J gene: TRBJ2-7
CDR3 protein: CASSLSLEQYF

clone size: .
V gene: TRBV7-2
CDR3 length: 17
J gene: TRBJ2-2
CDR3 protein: CASSPPRGRADTGELFF

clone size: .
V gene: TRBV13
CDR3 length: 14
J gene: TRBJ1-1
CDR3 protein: CASSLLRGDTEAFF

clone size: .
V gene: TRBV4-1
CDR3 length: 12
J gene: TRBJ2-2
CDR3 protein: CASSYRTGELFF

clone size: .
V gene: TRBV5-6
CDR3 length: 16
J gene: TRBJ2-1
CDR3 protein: CASSLGVGGFYNEQFF